These 30 T cell receptor beta chains were sequenced from one sample in a study of blood T cell repertoires in COVID-19. Assay used: immunoSEQ multiplex PCR; TCRdb lists only in-frame clones, some missing. The sample has approximately 250,000 clones, 75% to 85% seen once; the top ten hold around 5.5%. The sample taken for sequencing was peripheral blood. Every receptor here comes from a human donor in a cohort sampled during active COVID-19.

This clone was observed once. The rearrangement joins TRBV6-5 to TRBJ1-6, with 8 bases fitting TRBD1. Looked up from germline, CDR1 is MNHEY and CDR2 is SVGAGI. The CDR3 spans 15 residues. Losses at the gene ends were 5 bases for V and 10 bases for J; bases not matched to a gene: 10. Written as DNA, the CDR3 is TGTGCCAGCAGTCGCCCGGGACAGGCGGGATCACCCCTCCACTTT. Its protein product is CASSRPGQAGSPLHF.

The rearrangement links TRBV3-1 (or the pseudogene TRBV3-2) to TRBJ1-6; D is possibly TRBD1 (5 bases). This CDR3 is built from 15 residues. Germline V gene lookup returns CDR1 LGHDT and CDR2 YNNKEL (reference sequence). V was pared by 0 bases and J by 9 bases, with 12 bases between. CDR3 protein: CASSQESGLGSPLHF. Written as DNA, the CDR3 is TGTGCCAGCAGCCAAGAGTCAGGGCTGGGTTCACCCCTCCACTTT.

The V gene is TRBV7-2, the J gene TRBJ2-1; 7 positions agree with TRBD2. CDR3 length equals 16 residues. After removal of 5 bases from V and 0 bases from J, the junction contained 7 bases not matched to a gene. CDR1 is SGHTA, CDR2 FQGNSA, per germline. CDR3 DNA: TGTGCCAGCAGCGTTTTAGCGGGTAGCTCCTACAATGAGCAGTTCTTC. Amino acid sequence: CASSVLAGSSYNEQFF.

The V and J genes are TRBV19 and TRBJ1-1; 9 bases are shared with TRBD1. CDR1 and CDR2 from the germline V gene are LNHDA and SQIVND (reference sequence). This CDR3 is built from 18 residues. V dropped 4 bases and J dropped 1; count of bases not matched to a gene: 13. As DNA, the CDR3 is TGTGCCAGTAGTACCCCACCAGGGACAGGGAGAGGGAACACTGAAGCTTTCTTT. Translated: CASSTPPGTGRGNTEAFF.

The chain joins TRBV6-1 to TRBJ2-7; D is ambiguous. Germline lookup yields CDR1 MNHNS and CDR2 SASEGT. V dropped 3 bases and J dropped 3 bases, with 9 bases sitting between them. CDR3 length equals 13 residues. The CDR3, as DNA: TGTGCCAGCAGTGACCTGACTTTCTACGAGCAGTACTTC. Its translation is CASSDLTFYEQYF.

J is TRBJ2-3 and V is TRBV27, with TRBD2 identical over 12 bases. Germline V gives CDR1 MNHEY, CDR2 SMNVEV (reference sequence). The CDR3 consists of 16 residues. Trimming at V came to 6 bases and at J to 1 base, leaving 5 bases not matched to a gene. CDR3 DNA sequence: TGTGCCAGCAGCCGGACTAGCGGGACCGGCACAGATACGCAGTATTTT. This translates into CASSRTSGTGTDTQYF.

The J gene is TRBJ1-6, the V gene TRBV7-8; TRBD1 matches 7 bases. J was trimmed by 7 bases and V by 5 bases; bases with no gene match: 5. Germline CDR1 and CDR2: SGHVS and FQNEAQ. The CDR3 is 14 amino acids. CDR3 nucleotide sequence: TGTGCCAGCAGCCAGAGACAGGGAAATTCACCCCTCCACTTT. This translates into CASSQRQGNSPLHF.

CDR3 loop: CASSWTGVDEQYF. DNA of the CDR3: TGTGCCAGCAGCTGGACAGGTGTCGACGAGCAGTACTTC. The rearrangement links TRBV7-9 to TRBJ2-7, with 7 bases identical to TRBD1. The J segment lost 5 bases and the V segment lost 4 bases, leaving 5 bases of the junction unmatched. Germline loops: CDR1 SEHNR, CDR2 FQNEAQ (reference sequence). The CDR3 is made up of 13 amino acids.

The chain carries TRBV5-1 and TRBJ2-2, with D tentatively TRBD1 (5 bases). This CDR3 is built from 13 residues. In germline, CDR1 is SGHRS, CDR2 YFSETQ. Trimming took off 4 bases at V and 5 bases at J, with 9 bases between the two ends. The CDR3 DNA is TGCGCCAGCAGCATAGACAGTACCGGGGAGCTGTTTTTT. As protein: CASSIDSTGELFF.

The sample holds a few counts of this clone. The genes are TRBV5-6 and TRBJ1-3, with D unclear. Trimming removed 0 bases from V and 0 bases from J, with 7 bases in between. CDR1 SGHDT and CDR2 YYEEEE come from the germline V gene. This CDR3 has 15 residues. The CDR3 DNA follows: TGTGCCAGCAGCTTGGAAAGAGTCTCTGGAAACACCATATATTTT. This sequence encodes CASSLERVSGNTIYF.

The chain's CDR3 is CASSWGGLDKETQYF. As DNA, the CDR3 is TGTGCCAGCAGCTGGGGGGGACTTGATAAAGAGACCCAGTACTTC. The chain uses TRBV7-2 and TRBJ2-5; 7 bases match TRBD2. This CDR3 has 15 amino acids. Germline CDR1 and CDR2: SGHTA and FQGNSA. J was trimmed by 3 bases and V by 4 bases; bases with no gene match: 8.

The chain combines TRBV9 with TRBJ1-1, with D maybe TRBD1 (5 bases). Germline CDR1 is SGDLS and CDR2 is YYNGEE. Trimming pared 0 bases from V and 9 bases from J, leaving 21 bases between. This CDR3 is built from 16 residues. CDR3 loop: CASSVGQLESWPQAFF. CDR3 coding DNA: TGTGCCAGCAGCGTAGGACAGCTCGAGAGCTGGCCTCAAGCTTTCTTT. The variable domain in full, with the rest retrieved from reference TRBV9 and TRBJ1-1, is DSGVTQTPKHLITATGQRVTLRCSPRSGDLSVYWYQQSLDQGLQFLIQYYNGEERAKGNILERFSAQQFPDLHSELNLSSLELGDSALYFCASSVGQLESWPQAFFGQGTRLTVV.

In DNA, the CDR3 is TGTGCCAGCAGCCGCGGGAGCTCCTACAATGAGCAGTTCTTC. Translated: CASSRGSSYNEQFF. The chain recombines TRBV11-3 with TRBJ2-1; 7 positions agree with TRBD2. From germline, CDR1 is SGHNT and CDR2 YENEEA. This CDR3 has 14 residues. V lost 5 bases, J lost 0 bases, and 1 base stayed unmatched.

This clone has a handful of counts. The chain is built from TRBV28 and TRBJ2-3; D is possibly TRBD2 (5 bases). The V end was cut by 4 bases, the J end by 2 bases, with 28 bases between. CDR1 is MDHEN and CDR2 is SYDVKM in the germline V gene. The CDR3 covers 20 residues. CDR3 in amino acids: CASSSRSNLKLGPYTDTQYF. The DNA of the CDR3 is TGTGCCAGCAGTTCCCGTTCGAATCTAAAACTAGGACCTTACACAGATACGCAGTATTTT.

The rearrangement joins TRBV5-4 to TRBJ2-5; the match to TRBD2 covers 11 bases. The junction had 6 bases not matched to a gene; V was cut back by 0 bases and J by 8 bases. The germline V gene encodes CDR1 SGHNT and CDR2 YYREEE (reference sequence). The CDR3 loop spans 15 amino acids. CDR3 in amino acids: CASSLGGTSGETQYF. CDR3 bases: TGTGCCAGCAGCTTGGGCGGGACTAGCGGTGAAACCCAGTACTTC.

Concerning this clone: This sample also contains other DNA sequences that code for the same CDR3. The chain recombines TRBV10-3 with TRBJ2-7, with 10 bases aligning to TRBD1. The V gene's germline CDR1 is ENHRY and CDR2 SYGVKD. The CDR3 has 15 residues. With 3 bases clipped from V and 4 bases from J, the junction kept 6 bases outside the gene matches. Here the CDR3 reads CAISDRDRGFYEQYF. The CDR3 region has the DNA TGTGCCATCAGTGACCGGGACAGGGGATTTTACGAGCAGTACTTC.

In its sample, this clone was seen once. The V call is TRBV28, the J call TRBJ2-5, with 8 bases matching TRBD2. The trim removed 3 bases at V and 8 bases at J, leaving 11 bases unmatched. Germline lookup yields CDR1 MDHEN and CDR2 SYDVKM. The CDR3 runs to 15 residues. CDR3 DNA sequence: TGTGCCAGCAGTTTTTACCGGGAGGGGAAGAAAACCCAGTACTTC. This sequence encodes CASSFYREGKKTQYF.

As DNA, the CDR3 is TGTGCCAGCAGTCCTCACAGGGGGCGTTATAACGGGAACTATGGCTACACCTTC. Its protein is CASSPHRGRYNGNYGYTF. The V and J genes are TRBV6-6 and TRBJ1-2; TRBD1 agrees at 9 bases. Germline CDR1 and CDR2: MNHNY and SVGAGI (reference sequence). This CDR3 is built from 18 residues. The V and J ends lost 5 bases and 2 bases, in that order; junction bases with no gene match: 15.

The chain combines TRBV5-4 with TRBJ1-2; TRBD1 matches at 9 bases. The CDR3 runs 14 residues. Per the germline V gene, CDR1 is SGHNT and CDR2 is YYREEE (reference sequence). Unmatched junction bases numbered 2, after V lost 3 bases and J lost 2 bases. The DNA for the CDR3 is TGTGCCAGCAGCTCGGGACAGGGAAACTATGGCTACACCTTC. As protein: CASSSGQGNYGYTF.

The chain couples TRBV10-2 to TRBJ2-3, with a possible D match to TRBD2 (5 bases). V was cut by 6 bases and J by 2 bases, with 15 bases left in between. Germline assignment: CDR1 WSHSY and CDR2 SAAADI. The CDR3 has 15 amino acids. The CDR3 coding sequence is TGCGCCAGCAGGGACCAGAGGGTGGTCACAGATACGCAGTATTTT. Amino acid sequence: CASRDQRVVTDTQYF.

This clone came up once. The CDR3 is CASSRGGQSPGNEQFF. CDR3 coding DNA: TGTGCCAGCAGCCGGGGGGGACAGTCGCCGGGGAATGAGCAGTTCTTC. This chain uses TRBV5-4 with TRBJ2-1; possible D gene TRBD2, 8 bases. Trimming removed 4 bases at V and 7 bases at J, with 21 bases between. The CDR3 length is 16 residues. Germline V gene data show CDR1 as SGHNT and CDR2 as YYREEE (reference sequence). Combining the CDR3 with reference TRBV5-4 and TRBJ2-1 gives the whole variable domain ETGVTQSPTHLIKTRGQQVTLRCSSQSGHNTVSWYQQALGQGPQFIFQYYREEENGRGNFPPRFSGLQFPNYSSELNVNALELDDSALYLCASSRGGQSPGNEQFFGPGTRLTVL.

A few counts support this clone. The rearrangement uses TRBV6-5 and TRBJ2-1, with D tentatively TRBD1 (6 bases). This CDR3 region has 12 residues. The germline CDR1 and CDR2 sequences are MNHEY and SVGAGI. Trimming removed 6 bases from V and 8 bases from J, with 11 bases in between. CDR3 sequence (DNA): TGTGCCAGCAGGAACAGGGCGGATGAGCAGTTCTTC. As protein: CASRNRADEQFF.

The CDR3 region has the DNA TGTGCCAGCAGCGTAGAGCGAGGGAGCTATGGCTACACCTTC. It encodes CASSVERGSYGYTF. This chain links TRBV9 with TRBJ1-2; D is unclear. There are 14 residues in the CDR3. V was trimmed by 0 bases and J by 4 bases, leaving 10 bases between them. Germline V gene lookup returns CDR1 SGDLS and CDR2 YYNGEE.

The gene calls are TRBV6-6 and TRBJ1-1; D is ambiguous. CDR3 length: 14 amino acids. Germline-derived CDR1 and CDR2 are MNHNY and SVGAGI (reference sequence). With 0 bases removed from V and 6 bases from J, the gap between germline ends came to 11 bases. The CDR3 loop reads CASSYSGRTSEAFF. CDR3 in DNA: TGTGCCAGCAGTTACTCGGGGAGGACCTCTGAAGCTTTCTTT.

This sequence joins TRBV19 and TRBJ2-7; TRBD1 matches at 7 bases. Losses at the gene ends were 6 bases for V and 3 bases for J; bases not matched to a gene: 11. Germline CDR1 and CDR2: LNHDA and SQIVND (reference sequence). CDR3 length: 15 amino acids. The chain's CDR3 is CASSPVQGFLYEQYF. The CDR3 DNA reads as TGTGCCAGTAGCCCTGTACAGGGGTTCCTCTACGAGCAGTACTTC. Filled out from reference TRBV19 and TRBJ2-7, the complete variable domain reads DGGITQSPKYLFRKEGQNVTLSCEQNLNHDAMYWYRQDPGQGLRLIYYSQIVNDFQKGDIAEGYSVSREKKESFPLTVTSAQKNPTAFYLCASSPVQGFLYEQYFGPGTRLTVT.

This clone turned up a few times. The chain is built from TRBV4-1 and TRBJ2-1; D is undetermined. The V gene's germline CDR1 is MGHRA and CDR2 YSYEKL. The V and J ends lost 4 bases and 3 bases respectively, with 13 bases between them. This CDR3 is built from 15 residues. The CDR3 here is CASSLLGSVYNEQFF. Here the CDR3 DNA reads TGCGCCAGCAGCCTCCTTGGCAGCGTCTACAATGAGCAGTTCTTC.

A few counts support this clone. The chain employs TRBV19 and TRBJ1-6; TRBD1 matches 9 bases. Trimming cost V 5 bases and J 6 bases; bases outside gene matches: 8. Germline-derived CDR1 and CDR2 are LNHDA and SQIVND (reference sequence). The CDR3 is 16 amino acids. In nucleotides, the CDR3 is TGTGCCAGTAGTTTCCGGGACAGGGAACGTAATTCACCCCTCCACTTT. This gives the protein CASSFRDRERNSPLHF.

The genes are TRBV6-6 and TRBJ1-3; D not resolved. Germline V gene data show CDR1 as MNHNY and CDR2 as SVGAGI (reference sequence). V was pared by 6 bases and J by 2 bases, with 8 bases between. The CDR3 is 13 amino acids. CDR3: CASSLAAGNTIYF. As DNA, the CDR3 is TGTGCCAGCAGCCTCGCGGCTGGAAACACCATATATTTT.

V usage is TRBV10-2 and J usage is TRBJ1-2; tentatively, D is TRBD1 (5 bases). From germline, CDR1 is WSHSY and CDR2 SAAADI. V lost 2 bases and J lost 7, with 14 bases in between. The length of the CDR3 is 14 residues. CDR3: CASSEMAGPRGYTF. CDR3 sequence (DNA): TGCGCCAGCAGTGAGATGGCAGGGCCGCGTGGCTACACCTTC.

This clone was recorded at least ten times. The sample has other DNA sequences that encode this CDR3 too. This chain links TRBV14 with TRBJ1-1, with no clear D. The V gene's germline CDR1 is SGHDN and CDR2 FVKESK. With 0 bases removed from V and 5 bases from J, the gap between germline ends came to 7 bases. The CDR3 is 13 residues long. CDR3 in amino acids: CASSQDLETEAFF. CDR3 sequence (DNA): TGTGCCAGCAGCCAAGATCTGGAGACTGAAGCTTTCTTT.